The clone carrying this TCR beta chain was recorded a few times. The antigen remains undetermined. Library preparation followed earlier protocols using designated TCR primers. One entry per CDR3 protein results from TCRdb running MiXCR on the PCR reads. The sample has approximately 550,000 distinct CDR3 sequences, about 25% seen once. This record comes from a study of molecular identifiers for immune sequencing clone quantification. Whole-study findings and limits: It was shown that clones above 20 RNA copies held over 97% of effector molecules, but under 1% in naive cells.

V lost 0 bases, J lost 8 bases, and 12 bases lay in between. This CDR3 region has 14 residues. Germline assignment: CDR1 SGDLS and CDR2 YYNGEE. Source material: naive CD8+ T cells from blood, with Jurkat cell RNA spiked in. Stated subset: FACS-sorted CD8+CD4-CCR7+CD45RA+ naive T cells. The receptor was isolated from a human donor in good health. Some libraries in this study had Jurkat cell RNA spiked in. The chain recombines TRBV9 with TRBJ2-1; D remains ambiguous. CDR3 region: CASSVGTVPDEQFF. Here the CDR3 DNA reads TGTGCCAGCAGCGTAGGTACGGTCCCAGATGAGCAGTTCTTC. Based on the CDR3 plus reference TRBV9 and TRBJ2-1, the full variable domain is DSGVTQTPKHLITATGQRVTLRCSPRSGDLSVYWYQQSLDQGLQFLIQYYNGEERAKGNILERFSAQQFPDLHSELNLSSLELGDSALYFCASSVGTVPDEQFFGPGTRLTVL.